This T cell receptor beta chain comes out of a study of beta chain features in type 1 diabetes. All of the isolated RNA was reverse transcribed, so expressed TCRB transcripts were sequenced. Here immunoSEQ multiplex PCR was the method, and the copy in TCRdb shows in-frame clones only, minus some. The sample consists of 150,000 to 200,000 clones, around 13% of them appearing once. Points from the study as a whole: Possibly, sequencing cDNA over-represented cells that had high TCR expression levels.

As concerns this clone: Antigen specificity is unknown.

Germline lookup yields CDR1 SEHNR and CDR2 FQNEAQ (reference sequence). This CDR3 comprises 13 residues. V gave up 5 bases and J gave up 5 bases; unmatched junction bases: 2. V usage is TRBV7-9 and J usage is TRBJ2-2; 7 nucleotides agree with TRBD1. Source material: central memory CD4+ T cells from blood. The receptor was isolated from a woman between 18 and 29 years old in good health. The CDR3 loop reads CASSRQGTGELFF. CDR3 sequence (DNA): TGTGCCAGCAGCCGACAGGGAACCGGGGAGCTGTTTTTT.